This TCR beta chain was observed in a study of CD8 T cells in Susac syndrome. This CDR3 is built from 15 residues. V lost 0 bases, J lost 1 base, and 10 bases lay in between. Germline loops: CDR1 MGHRA, CDR2 YSYEKL. Sequencing of TCR beta drew on CD8+ and CD4+ T cells from blood. The TEMRA cells underwent FACS enrichment, while the CD8+ and CD4+ T cells underwent negative isolation. Roughly 0.5 to 1 ug RNA was reverse transcribed with random hexamers. Across 54 Vbeta and 13 Jbeta, TCR beta CDR3 was amplified with immunoSEQ multiplex PCR. TCRdb re-called the immunoSEQ multiplex PCR reads through MiXCR, storing one row per CDR3 protein. Here the sample spans 55,000 to 70,000 distinct CDR3 sequences, 95% being singletons.

Sequenced: CD8+ T cells from PBMCs. V gene TRBV4-1 combines with J gene TRBJ2-7, with D perhaps TRBD1 (6 bases). The receptor was derived from a human donor in good health. The CDR3, as DNA: TGCGCCAGCAGCCAAGATTGGGACAATTCCTACGAGCAGTACTTC. It encodes CASSQDWDNSYEQYF.